This TCR beta chain originates from a study of shared clonotypes between healthy human individuals. Trimming cost V 1 base and J 1 base, with 14 bases left between them. The CDR3 is 16 residues long. Germline V gene data show CDR1 as SGHNT and CDR2 as YYREEE (reference sequence). Some clones are missing from TCRdb's copy, which holds only in-frame ones; the method was immunoSEQ multiplex PCR. The sample contains more than 1,200,000 clones, 98% of which appear only once. The sequencing input was naive CD4+ T cells sorted from blood. Subset specified: CD45RA+ positively selected. The genes are TRBV5-4 and TRBJ1-2, with D hard to call. The sequence derives from a man aged 25-45 years in good health. The CDR3: CASSLLGRVYNYGYTF. As DNA, the CDR3 is TGTGCCAGCAGCTTGCTAGGGCGGGTTTATAACTATGGCTACACCTTC. Full variable domain (rest looked up from reference TRBV5-4 and TRBJ1-2): ETGVTQSPTHLIKTRGQQVTLRCSSQSGHNTVSWYQQALGQGPQFIFQYYREEENGRGNFPPRFSGLQFPNYSSELNVNALELDDSALYLCASSLLGRVYNYGYTFGSGTRLTVV.